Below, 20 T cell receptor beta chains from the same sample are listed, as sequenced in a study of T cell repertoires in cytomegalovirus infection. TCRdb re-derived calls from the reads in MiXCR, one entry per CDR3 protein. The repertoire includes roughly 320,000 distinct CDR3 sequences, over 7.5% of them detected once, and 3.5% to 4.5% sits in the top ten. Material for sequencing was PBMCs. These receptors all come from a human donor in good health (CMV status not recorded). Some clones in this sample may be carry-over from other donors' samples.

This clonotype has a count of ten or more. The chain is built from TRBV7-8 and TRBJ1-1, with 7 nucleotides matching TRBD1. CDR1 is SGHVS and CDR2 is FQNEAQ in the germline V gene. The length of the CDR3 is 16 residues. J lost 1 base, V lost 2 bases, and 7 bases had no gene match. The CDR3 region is CASSLRQGGGNTEAFF. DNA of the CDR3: TGTGCCAGCAGCTTAAGGCAGGGGGGGGGGAACACTGAAGCTTTCTTT.

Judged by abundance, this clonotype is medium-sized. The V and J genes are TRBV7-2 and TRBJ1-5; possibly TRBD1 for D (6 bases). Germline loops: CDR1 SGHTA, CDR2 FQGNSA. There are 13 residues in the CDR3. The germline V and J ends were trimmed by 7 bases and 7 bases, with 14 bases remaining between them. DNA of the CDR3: TGTGCCAGCACCTTCGGGACAAAGCAGCCCCAGCATTTT. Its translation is CASTFGTKQPQHF.

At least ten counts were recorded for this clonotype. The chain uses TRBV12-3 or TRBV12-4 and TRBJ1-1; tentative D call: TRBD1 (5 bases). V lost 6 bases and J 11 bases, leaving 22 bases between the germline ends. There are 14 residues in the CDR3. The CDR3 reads CASRPGASSDWAFF. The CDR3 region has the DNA TGTGCCAGCAGGCCCGGGGCCTCATCTGACTGGGCTTTCTTT.

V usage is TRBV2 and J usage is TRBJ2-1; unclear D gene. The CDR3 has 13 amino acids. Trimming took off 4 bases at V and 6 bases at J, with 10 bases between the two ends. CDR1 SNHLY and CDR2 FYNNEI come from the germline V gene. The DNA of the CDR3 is TGTGCCAGCAGTGTGTCCCCCCTCAATGAGCAGTTCTTC. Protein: CASSVSPLNEQFF.

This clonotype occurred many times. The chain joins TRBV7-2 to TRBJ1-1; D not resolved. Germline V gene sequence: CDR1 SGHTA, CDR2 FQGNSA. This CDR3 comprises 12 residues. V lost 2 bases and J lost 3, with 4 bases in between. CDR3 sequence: CASSLMHTEAFF. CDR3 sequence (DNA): TGTGCCAGCAGCTTAATGCACACTGAAGCTTTCTTT.

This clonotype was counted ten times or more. The CDR3 coding sequence is TGTGCCACCAGCCTTGGACTAGCGGGGGACTACGAGCAGTACTTC. Translation gives CATSLGLAGDYEQYF. This chain links TRBV15 with TRBJ2-7; TRBD2 agrees at 13 bases. Trimming removed 5 bases from V and 3 bases from J; junction bases left unmatched: 4. Germline-derived CDR1 and CDR2 are LNHNV and YYDKDF (reference sequence). The CDR3 runs 15 residues.

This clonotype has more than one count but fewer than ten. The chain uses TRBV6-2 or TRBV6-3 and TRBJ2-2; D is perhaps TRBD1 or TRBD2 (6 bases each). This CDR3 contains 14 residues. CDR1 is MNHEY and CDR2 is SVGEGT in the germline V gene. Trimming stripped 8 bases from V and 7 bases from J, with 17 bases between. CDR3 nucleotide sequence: TGTGCCAGCCGGAGAGGGGGAGGTGGCGGGGAGCTGTTTTTT. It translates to CASRRGGGGGELFF.

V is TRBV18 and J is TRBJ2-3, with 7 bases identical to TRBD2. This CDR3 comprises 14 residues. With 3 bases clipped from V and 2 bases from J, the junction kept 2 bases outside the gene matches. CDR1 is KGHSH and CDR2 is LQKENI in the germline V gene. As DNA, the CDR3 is TGTGCCAGCTCACCGGGGGGGAACACAGATACGCAGTATTTT. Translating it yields CASSPGGNTDTQYF.

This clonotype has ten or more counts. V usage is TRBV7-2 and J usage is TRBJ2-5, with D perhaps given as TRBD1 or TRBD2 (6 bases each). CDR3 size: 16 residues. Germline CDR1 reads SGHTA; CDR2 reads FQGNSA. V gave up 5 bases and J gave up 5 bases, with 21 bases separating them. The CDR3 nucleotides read TGTGCCAGCAGCCTCGGGGTGGGGGGCCTTGGGGAGACCCAGTACTTC. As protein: CASSLGVGGLGETQYF.

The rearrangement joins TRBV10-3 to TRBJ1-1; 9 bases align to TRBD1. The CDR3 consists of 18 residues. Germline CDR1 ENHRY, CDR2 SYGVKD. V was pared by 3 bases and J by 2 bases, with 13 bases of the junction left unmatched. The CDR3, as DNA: TGTGCCATCAGTGACCCTTGGACAGGGGCAAGCCCAAACACTGAAGCTTTCTTT. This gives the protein CAISDPWTGASPNTEAFF.

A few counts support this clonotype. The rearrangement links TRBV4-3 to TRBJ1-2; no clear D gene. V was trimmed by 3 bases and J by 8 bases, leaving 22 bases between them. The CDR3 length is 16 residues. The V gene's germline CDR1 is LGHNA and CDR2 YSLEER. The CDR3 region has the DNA TGCGCCAGCAGCCACCCCATACCCCTAGGTTGTATCGGCTACACCTTC. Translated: CASSHPIPLGCIGYTF.

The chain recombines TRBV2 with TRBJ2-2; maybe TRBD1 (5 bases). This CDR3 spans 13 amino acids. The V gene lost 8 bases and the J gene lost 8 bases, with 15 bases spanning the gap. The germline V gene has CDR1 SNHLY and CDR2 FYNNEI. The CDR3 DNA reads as TGTGCCAGCGGCAGGACATTGGCAGGGGAGCTGTTTTTT. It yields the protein CASGRTLAGELFF.

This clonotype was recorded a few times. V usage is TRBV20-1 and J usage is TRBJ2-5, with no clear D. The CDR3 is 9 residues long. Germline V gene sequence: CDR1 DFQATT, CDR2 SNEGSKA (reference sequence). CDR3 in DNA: TGCAGCTTGCAAGAGACCCAGTACTTC. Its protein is CSLQETQYF.

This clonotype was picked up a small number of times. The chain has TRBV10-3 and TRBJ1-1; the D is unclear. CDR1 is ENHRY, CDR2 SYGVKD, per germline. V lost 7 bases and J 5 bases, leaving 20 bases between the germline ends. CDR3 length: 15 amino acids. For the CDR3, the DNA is TGTGCCATCAATGCCGCCAAGGGCCTCTGGACTGAAGCTTTCTTT. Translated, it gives CAINAAKGLWTEAFF.

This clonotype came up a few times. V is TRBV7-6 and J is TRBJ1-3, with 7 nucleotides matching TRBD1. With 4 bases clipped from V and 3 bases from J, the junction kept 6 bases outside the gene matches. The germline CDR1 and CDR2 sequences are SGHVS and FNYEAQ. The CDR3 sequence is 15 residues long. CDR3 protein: CASSSGTALGNTIYF. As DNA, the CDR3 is TGTGCCAGCAGCTCCGGGACAGCCCTTGGAAACACCATATATTTT.

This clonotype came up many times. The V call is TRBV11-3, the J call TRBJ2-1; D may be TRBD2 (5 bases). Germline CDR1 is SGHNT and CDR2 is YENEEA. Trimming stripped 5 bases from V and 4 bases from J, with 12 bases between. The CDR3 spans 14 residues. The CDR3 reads CASSNPPGYNEQFF. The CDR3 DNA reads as TGTGCCAGCAGCAACCCTCCGGGGTACAATGAGCAGTTCTTC. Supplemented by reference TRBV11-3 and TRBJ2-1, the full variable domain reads EAGVVQSPRYKIIEKKQPVAFWCNPISGHNTLYWYLQNLGQGPELLIRYENEEAVDDSQLPKDRFSAERLKGVDSTLKIQPAELGDSAVYLCASSNPPGYNEQFFGPGTRLTVL.

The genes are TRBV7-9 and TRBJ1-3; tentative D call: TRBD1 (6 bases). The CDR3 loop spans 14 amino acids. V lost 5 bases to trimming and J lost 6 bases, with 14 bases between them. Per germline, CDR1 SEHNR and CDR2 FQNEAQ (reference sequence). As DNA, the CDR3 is TGTGCCAGCAGCCTCGGGACAAACGAAAACACCATATATTTT. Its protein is CASSLGTNENTIYF.

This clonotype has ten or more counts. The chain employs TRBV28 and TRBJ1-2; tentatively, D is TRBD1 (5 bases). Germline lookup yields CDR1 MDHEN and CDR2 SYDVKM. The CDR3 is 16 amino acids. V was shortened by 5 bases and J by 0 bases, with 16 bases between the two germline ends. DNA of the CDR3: TGTGCCAGCAGTGTAACAGGTTGGGGGACTAACTATGGCTACACCTTC. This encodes CASSVTGWGTNYGYTF.

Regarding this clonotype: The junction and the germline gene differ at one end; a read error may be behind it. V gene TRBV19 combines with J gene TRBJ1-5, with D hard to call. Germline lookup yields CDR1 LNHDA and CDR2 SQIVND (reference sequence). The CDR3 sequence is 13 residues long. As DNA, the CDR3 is TGTGCCAGTAATATAGAAGGCAATCAGCCCCAGCATTTT. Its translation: CASNIEGNQPQHF. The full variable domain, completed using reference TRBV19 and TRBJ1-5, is DGGITQSPKYLFRKEGQNVTLSCEQNLNHDAMYWYRQDPGQGLRLIYYSQIVNDFQKGDIAEGYSVSREKKESFPLTVTSAQKNPTAFYLCASNIEGNQPQHFGDGTRLSIL.

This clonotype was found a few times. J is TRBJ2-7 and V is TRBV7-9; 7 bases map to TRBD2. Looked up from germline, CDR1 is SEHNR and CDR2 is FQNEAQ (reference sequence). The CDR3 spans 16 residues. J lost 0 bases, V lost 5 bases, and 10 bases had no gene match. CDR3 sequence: CASSGGGGESSYEQYF. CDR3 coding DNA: TGTGCCAGCAGCGGGGGGGGTGGGGAGTCCTCCTACGAGCAGTACTTC.